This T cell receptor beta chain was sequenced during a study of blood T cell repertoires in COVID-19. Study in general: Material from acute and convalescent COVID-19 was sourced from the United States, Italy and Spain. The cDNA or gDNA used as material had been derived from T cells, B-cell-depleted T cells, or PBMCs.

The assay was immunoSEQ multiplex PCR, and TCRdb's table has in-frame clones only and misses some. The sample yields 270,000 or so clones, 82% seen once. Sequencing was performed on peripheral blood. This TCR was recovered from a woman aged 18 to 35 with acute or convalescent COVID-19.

Written as DNA, the CDR3 is TGCAGTGCTAGTCCAGGGGGCGCCGCGTACGAGCAGTACTTC. Encoded protein: CSASPGGAAYEQYF. The rearrangement links TRBV20-1 to TRBJ2-7; 8 bases align to TRBD1. There are 14 residues in the CDR3. The germline CDR1 and CDR2 sequences are DFQATT and SNEGSKA (reference sequence). J was trimmed by 4 bases and V by 3 bases; bases with no gene match: 8.